One sample yielded the 10 T cell receptor beta chains listed below, sequenced in a study of CD4+ T cells in melanoma. TCRdb keeps only in-frame clones here, not all; method: immunoSEQ multiplex PCR. This sample carries 12,000 to 15,000 clones, about 71% of them seen once, and the ten largest clones take 18%. Sequenced material: cells from a culture (not recorded whether cultured in vitro). The receptor source for this set is a human donor with melanoma.

The V and J genes are TRBV9 and TRBJ2-1; D unclear. Germline CDR1 reads SGDLS; CDR2 reads YYNGEE. The CDR3 runs to 15 residues. The V and J ends lost 0 bases and 7 bases respectively, with 14 bases between them. CDR3 in DNA: TGTGCCAGCAGCGTAGCTAGTGGTCCTGGAAATGAGCAGTTCTTC. It specifies CASSVASGPGNEQFF.

V gene TRBV6-1 combines with J gene TRBJ2-4; D unclear. The CDR3 is made up of 16 amino acids. Trimming removed 4 bases at V and 2 bases at J, with 15 bases between. Germline assignment: CDR1 MNHNS and CDR2 SASEGT. The CDR3 here is CASSVSSRVTKNIQYF. Written as DNA, the CDR3 is TGTGCCAGCAGTGTAAGTAGTAGGGTAACCAAAAACATTCAGTACTTC.

The chain is built from TRBV15 and TRBJ1-5; 9 nucleotides line up with TRBD1. Germline V lookup: CDR1 LNHNV, CDR2 YYDKDF (reference sequence). The CDR3 length is 16 residues. Trimming took 5 bases from V and 4 from J; bases not matched to a gene: 9. CDR3 nucleotides: TGTGCCACCAGCCTATCGTGGGACAGGGCTAATCAGCCCCAGCATTTT. This codes for CATSLSWDRANQPQHF. The variable domain in full, with the rest retrieved from reference TRBV15 and TRBJ1-5, is DAMVIQNPRYQVTQFGKPVTLSCSQTLNHNVMYWYQQKSSQAPKLLFHYYDKDFNNEADTPDNFQSRRPNTSFCFLDIRSPGLGDTAMYLCATSLSWDRANQPQHFGDGTRLSIL.

The chain combines TRBV7-2 with TRBJ1-2; D unclear. Germline CDR1 and CDR2: SGHTA and FQGNSA. V was pared by 1 base and J by 6 bases, with 6 bases between. This CDR3 contains 12 residues. The CDR3 DNA is TGTGCCAGCAGCTTAGAACTTGATGGCTACACCTTC. Translating it yields CASSLELDGYTF.

This clone appeared once. V and J are TRBV7-8 and TRBJ2-3; weak D call: TRBD2 (7 bases). Germline V gene lookup returns CDR1 SGHVS and CDR2 FQNEAQ. Trimming shortened V by 1 base and J by 4 bases, and 21 bases separated the two germline ends. CDR3 length: 18 residues. DNA for the CDR3: TGTGCCAGCAGCTTAGTCGCCCGGAGGGGGGCGGGGGCAGATACGCAGTATTTT. It yields the protein CASSLVARRGAGADTQYF.

This clone was counted only a few times. The V and J genes are TRBV11-2 and TRBJ1-1; D not certain. Trimming took off 4 bases at V and 10 bases at J, with 25 bases between the two ends. Germline V lookup: CDR1 SGHAT, CDR2 FQNNGV. This CDR3 region has 16 residues. CDR3 sequence (DNA): TGTGCCAGCAGCTCGCGGACCGGTGGGCCGTCTGGAGGAGCTTTCTTT. Residues: CASSSRTGGPSGGAFF.

The chain employs TRBV19 and TRBJ1-1, with D perhaps matching TRBD1 (5 bases). Germline V gene data show CDR1 as LNHDA and CDR2 as SQIVND (reference sequence). There are 15 residues in the CDR3. V was pared by 3 bases and J by 8 bases, with 19 bases between. Written as DNA, the CDR3 is TGTGCCAGTAGTATCGGGGAGCAGGGTATGATGGAAGCTTTCTTT. Protein: CASSIGEQGMMEAFF.

V gene TRBV7-3 combines with J gene TRBJ2-5; no firm D call. V was cut by 4 bases and J by 7 bases, with 7 bases left in between. The CDR3 covers 11 residues. CDR1 and CDR2 from the germline V gene are SGHTA and FQGTGA. The CDR3 loop reads CASSSSATQYF. For the CDR3, the DNA is TGTGCCAGCAGCTCCTCCGCGACCCAGTACTTC.

The V gene is TRBV2, the J gene TRBJ1-4; D may be TRBD1 (5 bases). The length of the CDR3 is 16 residues. Germline V gene data show CDR1 as SNHLY and CDR2 as FYNNEI. The V gene lost 6 bases and the J gene lost 4 bases, with 18 bases spanning the gap. This CDR3 is CASSGGNLQGNEKLFF. The CDR3 DNA follows: TGTGCCAGCAGCGGGGGTAACTTGCAGGGTAATGAAAAACTGTTTTTT.

J is TRBJ1-1 and V is TRBV6-5; 11 bases are shared with TRBD1. With 6 bases clipped from V and 4 bases from J, the junction kept 4 bases outside the gene matches. CDR1 is MNHEY and CDR2 is SVGAGI in the germline V gene. The CDR3 extends over 14 amino acids. The CDR3 region is CASSTGQGGTEAFF. The CDR3 DNA reads TGTGCCAGCAGCACGGGACAGGGGGGCACTGAAGCTTTCTTT.